This T cell receptor (beta chain) comes out of a study of beta chain features in type 1 diabetes. Germline values: CDR1 SGHTA, CDR2 FQGNSA. V was pared by 7 bases and J by 10 bases, with 11 bases between. The CDR3 length is 11 residues. The sequenced template was cDNA made from the entire isolated RNA. Libraries were prepared by immunoSEQ multiplex PCR; TCRdb keeps only in-frame clonotypes and omits some of them. The table records over 300,000 clones, 7.5% to 9% of them present only once. There are a few counts of this clone. CD45RO/CCR7/CD25/CD127/CD95/CD27 separated CD4+ naive, central memory, regulatory and stem cell-like memory cells by sorting.

The genes are TRBV7-2 and TRBJ1-3, with a possible D match to TRBD1 (5 bases). This TCR derives from a woman between 18 and 29 years old in good health. The sequencing input was central memory CD4+ T cells from blood. CDR3 coding DNA: TGTGCCAGCACTGGGGGTCGGACCATATATTTT. Its protein is CASTGGRTIYF.